Included here is one TCR beta chain sequence, with context. These data belong to a study of blood T cell repertoires in COVID-19. About the research overall: Specimens from acute and convalescent COVID-19 originated in the United States, Italy and Spain. Sources were T cells, B-cell-depleted T cells, or PBMCs; the material itself was cDNA or gDNA.

As handled by the study authors: Reference gene primer amplification gave nucleated cell count estimates. Profiling relied on immunoSEQ multiplex PCR, and the TCRdb table lists in-frame clones only, not all of them. That table supplies the V and J calls and clone size; D and trimming were determined from the DNA. The profile covers some 150,000 clones, with more than 75% appearing a single time and about 3.5% taken by the ten largest. Germline V CDR1 and CDR2: SEHNR, FQNEAQ (reference sequence). The CDR3 is made up of 14 amino acids. V shed 4 bases and J 6 bases; nucleotides not matched to a gene: 5.

This TCR derives from a man in his 70s with acute or convalescent COVID-19. The sequenced sample was peripheral blood. The chain combines TRBV7-9 with TRBJ2-3; 9 nucleotides align to TRBD1. This chain's CDR3 is CASSWTGESDTQYF. CDR3 sequence (DNA): TGTGCCAGCAGCTGGACAGGGGAATCGGATACGCAGTATTTT. The entire variable domain, with the rest obtained from reference TRBV7-9 and TRBJ2-3, is as follows: DTGVSQNPRHKITKRGQNVTFRCDPISEHNRLYWYRQTLGQGPEFLTYFQNEAQLEKSRLLSDRFSAERPKGSFSTLEIQRTEQGDSAMYLCASSWTGESDTQYFGPGTRLTVL.